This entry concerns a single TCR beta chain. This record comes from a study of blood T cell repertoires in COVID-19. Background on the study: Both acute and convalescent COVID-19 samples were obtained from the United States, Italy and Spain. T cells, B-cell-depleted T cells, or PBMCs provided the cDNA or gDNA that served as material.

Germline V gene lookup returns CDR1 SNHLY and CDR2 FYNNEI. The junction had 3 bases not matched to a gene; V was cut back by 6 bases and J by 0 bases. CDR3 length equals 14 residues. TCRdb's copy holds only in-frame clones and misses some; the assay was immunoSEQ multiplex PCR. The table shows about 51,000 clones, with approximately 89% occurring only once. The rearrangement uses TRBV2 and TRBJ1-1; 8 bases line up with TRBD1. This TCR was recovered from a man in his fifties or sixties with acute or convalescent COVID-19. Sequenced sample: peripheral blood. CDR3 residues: CASRVTGVNTEAFF. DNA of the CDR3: TGTGCCAGCAGGGTGACAGGGGTGAACACTGAAGCTTTCTTT.